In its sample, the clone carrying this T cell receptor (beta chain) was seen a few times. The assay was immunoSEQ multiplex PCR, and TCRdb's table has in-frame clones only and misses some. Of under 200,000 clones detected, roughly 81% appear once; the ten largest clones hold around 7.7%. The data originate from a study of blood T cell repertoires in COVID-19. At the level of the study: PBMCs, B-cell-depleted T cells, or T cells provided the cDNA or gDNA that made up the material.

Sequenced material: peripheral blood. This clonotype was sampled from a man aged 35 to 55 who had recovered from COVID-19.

CDR3 DNA: TGCAGCCCGGGACAACGCGACGAGCAGTACTTC. It is translated as CSPGQRDEQYF. The chain uses TRBV20-1 and TRBJ2-7, with a possible D match to TRBD1 (6 bases). The CDR3 extends over 11 amino acids. The germline V gene encodes CDR1 DFQATT and CDR2 SNEGSKA (reference sequence).